Following are 20 T cell receptor beta chains from one sample sequenced in a study of CD8+ T cells in alopecia areata (dated by TCRdb to the late 2010s). Preparation of the library involved the immunoSEQ multiplex PCR assay. RNA was extracted from all samples and reverse transcribed into cDNA, which served as template for TCR sequencing. As stored in TCRdb, this immuneACCESS dataset retains in-frame rearrangements with V and J assigned. A fraction of the clones does not appear; measured against another copy, unresolved V genes explain less than half of the discrepancy, and the remainder lacks a known reason. For this sample the table gives around 35,000 clones, of which roughly 53% were detected only once. Under 50% of the sample comes from the top ten. Specimen: NKG2D-high CD8+ T cells sorted from blood. Taken with the paper, the label for cell subset or site translates to: sorted CD8+ NKG2D-high blood T cells. The receptors here all came from a human donor with alopecia areata.

This chain connects TRBV13 to TRBJ2-7, with D perhaps matching TRBD1 (6 bases). The ends were cut back, 3 bases at V and 3 bases at J, with 15 bases in the middle. The CDR3 extends over 15 amino acids. The germline gives CDR1 PRHDT, CDR2 FYEKMQ (reference sequence). As DNA, the CDR3 is TGTGCCAGCAGCTTCCAGGGACACCATATCTACGAGCAGTACTTC. Amino acid sequence: CASSFQGHHIYEQYF.

This clone has more than one count but fewer than ten. V and J are TRBV13 and TRBJ2-6; D remains ambiguous. The CDR3 covers 15 residues. CDR1 is PRHDT and CDR2 is FYEKMQ in the germline V gene (reference sequence). V lost 7 bases and J 0 bases, leaving 10 bases between the germline ends. The chain's CDR3 is CASTTGDSGANVLTF. CDR3 DNA: TGTGCCAGCACCACCGGAGACTCTGGGGCCAACGTCCTGACTTTC.

The rearrangement uses TRBV27 and TRBJ2-1; maybe TRBD1 (6 bases). This CDR3 spans 15 amino acids. V shed 5 bases and J shed 8 bases, with 19 bases lying between them. Germline CDR1 and CDR2: MNHEY and SMNVEV (reference sequence). CDR3 DNA sequence: TGTGCCAGCAGTCAGCCCACCCAGGGGTTTGATGAGCAGTTCTTC. Its protein is CASSQPTQGFDEQFF.

With regard to this clone: The sample contains more than one DNA sequence encoding this CDR3. The CDR3 coding sequence is TGCGCCACCCACGATCCAGCGGGGGGGGACAATGAGCAGTTCTTC. Its protein is CATHDPAGGDNEQFF. The chain employs TRBV10-2 and TRBJ2-1; 10 bases are shared with TRBD2. V trimming: 10 bases; J trimming: 5 bases; junction bases outside the gene matches: 11. CDR3 size: 15 residues. CDR1 is WSHSY, CDR2 SAAADI, per germline.

The chain is built from TRBV19 and TRBJ2-3; TRBD2 matches 10 bases. CDR3 size: 16 residues. J was trimmed by 2 bases and V by 3 bases; bases with no gene match: 5. Per germline, CDR1 LNHDA and CDR2 SQIVND (reference sequence). The CDR3: CASSISSGSFTDTQYF. The CDR3 DNA reads as TGTGCCAGTAGTATTTCTAGCGGGAGTTTCACAGATACGCAGTATTTT.

In regard to this clone: This specimen includes other DNA sequences encoding the same CDR3. The chain carries TRBV27 and TRBJ1-5, with D possibly being TRBD1 (5 bases). V lost 0 bases to trimming and J lost 2 bases, with 11 bases between them. The CDR3 is 16 amino acids. CDR1 MNHEY and CDR2 SMNVEV come from the germline V gene (reference sequence). CDR3 region: CASSLSGVRGNQPQHF. The CDR3 DNA sequence: TGTGCCAGCAGTTTATCAGGGGTGAGGGGCAATCAGCCCCAGCATTTT.

This clone has only a few counts. The chain carries TRBV19 and TRBJ1-1, with TRBD1 as a possible D gene (5 bases). This CDR3 contains 14 residues. In germline, CDR1 is LNHDA, CDR2 SQIVND (reference sequence). V was trimmed by 5 bases and J by 4 bases, leaving 14 bases between them. CDR3 region: CASSSGGPSTEAFF. DNA of the CDR3: TGTGCCAGTAGTTCCGGGGGTCCCAGCACTGAAGCTTTCTTT.

The chain joins TRBV7-8 to TRBJ1-3; 11 bases align to TRBD1. The germline V gene has CDR1 SGHVS and CDR2 FQNEAQ. The CDR3 extends over 16 amino acids. Trimming removed 5 bases from V and 3 bases from J; junction bases left unmatched: 6. The CDR3 region is CASSAGTGGDGNTIYF. Written as DNA, the CDR3 is TGTGCCAGCAGCGCCGGGACAGGGGGAGATGGAAACACCATATATTTT.

V and J are TRBV7-8 and TRBJ2-7, with unresolved D. V lost 1 base and J lost 4, with 5 bases in between. The CDR3 has 12 residues. The V gene's germline CDR1 is SGHVS and CDR2 FQNEAQ. This CDR3 is CASSLVKYEQYF. CDR3 nucleotide sequence: TGTGCCAGCAGCTTAGTCAAATACGAGCAGTACTTC.

The J gene is TRBJ2-7, the V gene TRBV5-4, with TRBD1 identical over 11 bases. CDR1 SGHNT and CDR2 YYREEE come from the germline V gene (reference sequence). The CDR3 totals 15 residues. V lost 4 bases and J lost 2; bases outside the gene matches: 5. The CDR3 protein is CASSNPGQGAYEQYF. CDR3 in DNA: TGTGCCAGCAGCAACCCGGGACAGGGGGCCTACGAGCAGTACTTC. Full variable domain (outside the CDR3, taken from reference TRBV5-4 and TRBJ2-7): ETGVTQSPTHLIKTRGQQVTLRCSSQSGHNTVSWYQQALGQGPQFIFQYYREEENGRGNFPPRFSGLQFPNYSSELNVNALELDDSALYLCASSNPGQGAYEQYFGPGTRLTVT.

The rearrangement links TRBV6-6 to TRBJ2-7, with 7 bases matching TRBD1. The CDR3 loop spans 12 amino acids. V dropped 6 bases and J dropped 6; count of bases not matched to a gene: 5. Germline CDR1 is MNHNY and CDR2 is SVGAGI (reference sequence). The CDR3 nucleotides read TGTGCCAGCAGACCCTACAGGGGCGAGCAGTACTTC. This translates into CASRPYRGEQYF.

The chain employs TRBV27 and TRBJ1-1; D is possibly TRBD1 (6 bases). Germline V lookup: CDR1 MNHEY, CDR2 SMNVEV (reference sequence). The V end lost 6 bases, the J end lost 6 bases, and 14 bases lay between the germline ends. The CDR3 totals 13 residues. The CDR3 loop is CASRPAGGAEAFF. In DNA form, the CDR3 reads TGTGCCAGCAGACCGGCCGGGGGCGCTGAAGCTTTCTTT.

V and J are TRBV9 and TRBJ2-1; TRBD2 matches at 8 bases. This CDR3 is 14 amino acids long. Germline CDR1 is SGDLS and CDR2 is YYNGEE. Losses at the gene ends were 2 bases for V and 7 bases for J; bases not matched to a gene: 5. The CDR3 sequence: CASSVGGAGNEQFF. As DNA, the CDR3 is TGTGCCAGCAGCGTCGGGGGGGCCGGGAATGAGCAGTTCTTC.

This clone was found a few times. The V call is TRBV5-6, the J call TRBJ2-3, with D unclear. The germline V gene has CDR1 SGHDT and CDR2 YYEEEE. V was clipped by 0 bases and J by 1 base, with 12 bases between them. This CDR3 comprises 16 residues. The DNA of the CDR3 is TGTGCCAGCAGCTTGGCGGGCGGACCCGGCACAGATACGCAGTATTTT. It encodes CASSLAGGPGTDTQYF.

The rearrangement uses TRBV4-1 and TRBJ1-1, with D uncertain. V lost 4 bases to trimming and J lost 3 bases, with 12 bases between them. Germline lookup yields CDR1 MGHRA and CDR2 YSYEKL. This CDR3 has 14 amino acids. In nucleotides, the CDR3 is TGCGCCAGCAGCCTCGTTCCCCTGGACACTGAAGCTTTCTTT. This translates into CASSLVPLDTEAFF.

The rearrangement links TRBV19 to TRBJ2-1; 7 bases fit TRBD1. J was trimmed by 4 bases and V by 5 bases; bases with no gene match: 8. CDR1 and CDR2 from the germline V gene are LNHDA and SQIVND (reference sequence). This CDR3 is built from 15 residues. Written as DNA, the CDR3 is TGTGCCAGTAGTCCGGCAGGGGGATTATACAATGAGCAGTTCTTC. It translates to CASSPAGGLYNEQFF. The full variable domain, rest sourced from reference TRBV19 and TRBJ2-1, is DGGITQSPKYLFRKEGQNVTLSCEQNLNHDAMYWYRQDPGQGLRLIYYSQIVNDFQKGDIAEGYSVSREKKESFPLTVTSAQKNPTAFYLCASSPAGGLYNEQFFGPGTRLTVL.

This chain links TRBV5-4 with TRBJ2-2; TRBD2 is a possible D gene (6 bases). Germline CDR1 and CDR2: SGHNT and YYREEE (reference sequence). CDR3 length: 16 residues. Trimming cost V 4 bases and J 4 bases, with 17 bases left between them. CDR3 amino acids: CASSLRREVGTGELFF. Written as DNA, the CDR3 is TGTGCCAGCAGCCTGAGGCGGGAAGTTGGCACCGGGGAGCTGTTTTTT.

This chain joins TRBV29-1 and TRBJ2-1, with a weak D call TRBD2 (6 bases). V lost 3 bases, J lost 3 bases, and 15 bases lay in between. CDR3 length: 15 residues. CDR1 is SQVTM and CDR2 is ANQGSEA in the germline V gene. CDR3 DNA: TGCAGCGTTGAGCCGAGCTGGAGGGGCTACAATGAGCAGTTCTTC. Its protein product is CSVEPSWRGYNEQFF.

Details on this clone: One end of the junction varies from germline; a read error may be responsible. This sequence joins TRBV7-8 and TRBJ2-1; TRBD2 agrees at 9 bases. From germline, CDR1 is SGHVS and CDR2 FQNEAQ. The CDR3 is 16 residues long. This CDR3 is CASSQDLAGGRDEQFF. DNA for the CDR3: TGCGCCAGCAGCCAAGATCTTGCGGGAGGGCGGGATGAGCAGTTCTTC. The full variable domain, rest sourced from reference TRBV7-8 and TRBJ2-1, is GAGVSQSPRYKVAKRGQDVALRCDPISGHVSLFWYQQALGQGPEFLTYFQNEAQLDKSGLPSDRFFAERPEGSVSTLKIQRTQQEDSAVYLCASSQDLAGGRDEQFFGPGTRLTVL.

The chain joins TRBV7-6 to TRBJ2-3; TRBD2 agrees at 8 bases. Germline V gives CDR1 SGHVS, CDR2 FNYEAQ. This CDR3 spans 16 amino acids. J lost 4 bases, V lost 1 base, and 7 bases had no gene match. The CDR3 coding sequence is TGTGCCAGCAGCTTAGGTTCGGGAGGGTTGGCAGATACGCAGTATTTT. It codes for CASSLGSGGLADTQYF.